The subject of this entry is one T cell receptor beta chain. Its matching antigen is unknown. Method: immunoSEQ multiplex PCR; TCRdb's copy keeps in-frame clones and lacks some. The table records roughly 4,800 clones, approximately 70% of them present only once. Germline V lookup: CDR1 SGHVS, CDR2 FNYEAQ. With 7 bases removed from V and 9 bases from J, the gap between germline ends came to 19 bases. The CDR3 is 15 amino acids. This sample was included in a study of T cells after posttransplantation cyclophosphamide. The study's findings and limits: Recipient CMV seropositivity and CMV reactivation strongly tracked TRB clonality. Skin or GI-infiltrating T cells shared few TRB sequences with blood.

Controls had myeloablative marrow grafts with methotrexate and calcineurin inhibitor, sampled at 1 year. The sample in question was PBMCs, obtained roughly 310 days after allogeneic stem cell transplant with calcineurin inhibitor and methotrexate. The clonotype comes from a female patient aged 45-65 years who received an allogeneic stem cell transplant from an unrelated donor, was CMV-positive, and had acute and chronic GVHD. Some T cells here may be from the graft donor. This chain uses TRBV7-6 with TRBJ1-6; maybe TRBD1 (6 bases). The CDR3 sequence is CASTPRTGGGSPLHF. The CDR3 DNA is TGTGCCAGCACCCCTCGGACGGGAGGGGGTTCACCCCTCCACTTT.